This T cell receptor beta chain is from a study of CD8 T cells in Susac syndrome. The CDR3 loop spans 12 amino acids. Trimming shortened V by 3 bases and J by 3 bases, and 8 bases separated the two germline ends. Looked up from germline, CDR1 is SQVTM and CDR2 is ANQGSEA. 0.5 to 1 ug RNA was reverse transcribed with random hexamers. Coverage of TCR beta CDR3 amplification by immunoSEQ multiplex PCR extended to 54 Vbeta and 13 Jbeta. Using its own MiXCR run on the immunoSEQ multiplex PCR reads, TCRdb lists one record per CDR3 protein. The sample shows about 150,000 distinct CDR3 sequences, roughly 96% of them seen only once.

This rearrangement joins TRBV29-1 to TRBJ1-2, with TRBD1 as a possible D gene (5 bases). The TCR was taken from a human donor with multiple sclerosis. The sequenced sample consisted of CD8+ T cells from PBMCs. This CDR3 reads CSVEDTYYGYTF. Written as DNA, the CDR3 is TGCAGCGTTGAGGACACCTACTATGGCTACACCTTC.